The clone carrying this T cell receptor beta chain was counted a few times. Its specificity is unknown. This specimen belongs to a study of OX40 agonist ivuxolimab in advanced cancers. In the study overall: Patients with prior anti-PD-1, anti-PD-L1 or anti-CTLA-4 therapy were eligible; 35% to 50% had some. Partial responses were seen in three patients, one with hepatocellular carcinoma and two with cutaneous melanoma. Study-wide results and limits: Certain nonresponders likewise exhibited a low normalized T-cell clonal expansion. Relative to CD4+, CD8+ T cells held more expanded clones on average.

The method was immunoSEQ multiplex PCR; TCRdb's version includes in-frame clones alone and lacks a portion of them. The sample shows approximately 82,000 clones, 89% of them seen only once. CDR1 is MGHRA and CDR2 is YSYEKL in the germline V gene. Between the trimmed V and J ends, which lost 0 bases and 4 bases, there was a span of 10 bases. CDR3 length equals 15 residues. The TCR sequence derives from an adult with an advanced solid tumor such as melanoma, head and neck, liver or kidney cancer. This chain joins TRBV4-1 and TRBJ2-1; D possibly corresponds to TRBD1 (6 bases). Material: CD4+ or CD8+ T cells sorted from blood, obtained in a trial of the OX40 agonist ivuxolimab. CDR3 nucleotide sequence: TGCGCCAGCAGCCAAGATCCAACAGGGTACAATGAGCAGTTCTTC. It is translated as CASSQDPTGYNEQFF.